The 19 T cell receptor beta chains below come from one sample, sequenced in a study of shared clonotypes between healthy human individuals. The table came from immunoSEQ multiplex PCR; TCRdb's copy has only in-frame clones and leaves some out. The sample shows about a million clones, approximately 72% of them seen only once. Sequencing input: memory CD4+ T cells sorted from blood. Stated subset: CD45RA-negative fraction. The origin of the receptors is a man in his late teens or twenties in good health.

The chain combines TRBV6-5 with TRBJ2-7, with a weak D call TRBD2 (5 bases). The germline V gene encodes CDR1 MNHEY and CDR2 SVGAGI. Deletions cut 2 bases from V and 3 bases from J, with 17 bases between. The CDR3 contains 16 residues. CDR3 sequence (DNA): TGTGCCAGCAGTTACAGGACTGGGATGGGGATCTACGAGCAGTACTTC. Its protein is CASSYRTGMGIYEQYF.

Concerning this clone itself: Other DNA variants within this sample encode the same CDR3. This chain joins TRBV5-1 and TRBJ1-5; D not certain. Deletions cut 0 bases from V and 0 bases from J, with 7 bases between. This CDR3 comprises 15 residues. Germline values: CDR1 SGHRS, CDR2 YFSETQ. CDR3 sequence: CASSLEGLSNQPQHF. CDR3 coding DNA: TGCGCCAGCAGCTTGGAGGGTCTTAGCAATCAGCCCCAGCATTTT.

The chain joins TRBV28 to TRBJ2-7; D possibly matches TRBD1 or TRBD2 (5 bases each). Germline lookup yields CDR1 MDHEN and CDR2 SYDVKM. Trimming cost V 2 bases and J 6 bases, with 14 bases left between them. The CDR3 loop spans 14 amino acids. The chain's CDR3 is CASSLGTHLLEQYF. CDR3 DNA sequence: TGTGCCAGCAGTTTAGGGACGCACCTCCTCGAGCAGTACTTC.

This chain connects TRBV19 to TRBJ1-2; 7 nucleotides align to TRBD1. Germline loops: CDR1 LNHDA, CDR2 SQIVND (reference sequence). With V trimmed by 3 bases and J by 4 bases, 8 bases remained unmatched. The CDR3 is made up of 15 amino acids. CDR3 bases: TGTGCCAGTAGTATCTTGGAGGGGGCCGGCTATGGCTACACCTTC. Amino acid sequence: CASSILEGAGYGYTF.

As DNA, the CDR3 is TGTGCCAGCGGTTTGGGCGGGGCCCCTGGAGAGACCCAGTACTTC. This gives the protein CASGLGGAPGETQYF. The rearrangement links TRBV2 to TRBJ2-5, with D perhaps matching TRBD2 (6 bases). Germline values: CDR1 SNHLY, CDR2 FYNNEI. With 8 bases removed from V and 4 bases from J, the gap between germline ends came to 20 bases. This CDR3 has 15 residues.

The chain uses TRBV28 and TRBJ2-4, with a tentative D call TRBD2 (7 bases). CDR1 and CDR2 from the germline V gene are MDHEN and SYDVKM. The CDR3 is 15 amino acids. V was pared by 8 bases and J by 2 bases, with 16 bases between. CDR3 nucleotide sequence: TGTGCCAGCGGCTCCGGGGGGCGGACCAAAAACATTCAGTACTTC. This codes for CASGSGGRTKNIQYF.

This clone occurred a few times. The CDR3 spells CASSLFPSGLQETQYF. CDR3 nucleotide sequence: TGTGCCAGCAGCTTATTTCCTAGCGGGTTACAAGAGACCCAGTACTTC. This sequence joins TRBV7-9 and TRBJ2-5, with 8 bases identical to TRBD2. The trim removed 2 bases at V and 2 bases at J, leaving 7 bases unmatched. The V gene's germline CDR1 is SEHNR and CDR2 FQNEAQ (reference sequence). This CDR3 is 16 amino acids long.

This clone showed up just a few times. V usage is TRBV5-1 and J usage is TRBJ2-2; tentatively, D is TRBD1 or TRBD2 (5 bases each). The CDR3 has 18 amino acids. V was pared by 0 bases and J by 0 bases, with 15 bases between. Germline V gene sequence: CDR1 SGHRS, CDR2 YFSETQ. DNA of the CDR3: TGCGCCAGCAGCTTGGCCAGAGGGGCGGCCACGAACACCGGGGAGCTGTTTTTT. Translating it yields CASSLARGAATNTGELFF.

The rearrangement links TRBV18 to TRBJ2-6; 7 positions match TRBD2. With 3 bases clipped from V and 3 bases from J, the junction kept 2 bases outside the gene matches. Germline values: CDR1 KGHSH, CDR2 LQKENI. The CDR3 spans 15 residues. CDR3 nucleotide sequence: TGTGCCAGCTCACCCCGGGGGGTTGGGGCCAACGTCCTGACTTTC. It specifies CASSPRGVGANVLTF.

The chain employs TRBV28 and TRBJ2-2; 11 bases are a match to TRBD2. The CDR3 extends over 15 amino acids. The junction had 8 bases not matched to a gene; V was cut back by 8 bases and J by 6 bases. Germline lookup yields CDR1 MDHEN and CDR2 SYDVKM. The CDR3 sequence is CASGLELAGAGELFF. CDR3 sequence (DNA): TGTGCCAGCGGGCTGGAACTAGCGGGGGCCGGGGAGCTGTTTTTT.

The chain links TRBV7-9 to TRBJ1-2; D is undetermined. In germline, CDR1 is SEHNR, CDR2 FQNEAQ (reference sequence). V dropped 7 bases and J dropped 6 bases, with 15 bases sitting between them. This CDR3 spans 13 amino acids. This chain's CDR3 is CASTPIGWDGYTF. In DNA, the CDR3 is TGTGCCAGCACCCCTATAGGGTGGGATGGCTACACCTTC.

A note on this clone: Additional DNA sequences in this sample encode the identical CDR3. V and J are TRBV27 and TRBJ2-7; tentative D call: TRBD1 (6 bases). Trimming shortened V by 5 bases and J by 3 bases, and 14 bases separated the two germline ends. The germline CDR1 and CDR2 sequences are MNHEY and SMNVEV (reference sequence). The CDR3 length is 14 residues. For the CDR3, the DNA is TGTGCCAGCAGTCCCCGCAGGGGTGGCTACGAGCAGTACTTC. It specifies CASSPRRGGYEQYF.

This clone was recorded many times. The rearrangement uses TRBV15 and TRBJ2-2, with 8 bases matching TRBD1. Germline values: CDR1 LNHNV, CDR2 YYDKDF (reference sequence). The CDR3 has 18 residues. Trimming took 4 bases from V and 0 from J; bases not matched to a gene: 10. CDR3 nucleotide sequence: TGTGCCACCAGCATTGGGACAGGAAGGTCTACGAACACCGGGGAGCTGTTTTTT. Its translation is CATSIGTGRSTNTGELFF.

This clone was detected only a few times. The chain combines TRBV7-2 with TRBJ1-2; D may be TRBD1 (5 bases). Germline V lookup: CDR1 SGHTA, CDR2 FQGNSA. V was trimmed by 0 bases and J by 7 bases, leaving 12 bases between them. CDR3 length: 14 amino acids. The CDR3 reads CASSLAQGAIGYTF. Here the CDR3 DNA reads TGTGCCAGCAGCTTAGCGCAAGGGGCGATTGGCTACACCTTC.

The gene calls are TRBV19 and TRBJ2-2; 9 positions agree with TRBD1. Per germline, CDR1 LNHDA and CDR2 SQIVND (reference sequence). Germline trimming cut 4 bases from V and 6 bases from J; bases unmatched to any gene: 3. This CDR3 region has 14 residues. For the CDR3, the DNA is TGTGCCAGTAGTAGGACAGGGGTGTCCGGGGAGCTGTTTTTT. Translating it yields CASSRTGVSGELFF. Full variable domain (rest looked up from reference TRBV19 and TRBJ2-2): DGGITQSPKYLFRKEGQNVTLSCEQNLNHDAMYWYRQDPGQGLRLIYYSQIVNDFQKGDIAEGYSVSREKKESFPLTVTSAQKNPTAFYLCASSRTGVSGELFFGEGSRLTVL.

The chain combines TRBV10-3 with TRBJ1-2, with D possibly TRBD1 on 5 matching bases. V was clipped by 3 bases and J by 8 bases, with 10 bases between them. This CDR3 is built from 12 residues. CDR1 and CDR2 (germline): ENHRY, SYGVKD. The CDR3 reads CAISEGAQGYTF. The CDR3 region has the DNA TGTGCCATCAGTGAAGGGGCACAAGGCTACACCTTC.

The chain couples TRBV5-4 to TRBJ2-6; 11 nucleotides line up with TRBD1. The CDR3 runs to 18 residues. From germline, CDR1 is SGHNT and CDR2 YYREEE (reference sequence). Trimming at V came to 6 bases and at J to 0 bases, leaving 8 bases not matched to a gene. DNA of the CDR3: TGTGCCAGCACCCTTGGGACAGGGGGGAGCTCTGGGGCCAACGTCCTGACTTTC. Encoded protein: CASTLGTGGSSGANVLTF.

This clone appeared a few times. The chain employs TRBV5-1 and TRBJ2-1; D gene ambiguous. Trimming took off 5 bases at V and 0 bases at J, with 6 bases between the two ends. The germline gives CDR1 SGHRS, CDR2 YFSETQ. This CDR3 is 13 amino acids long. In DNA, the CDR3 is TGCGCCAGCAGTGAGTTCTCCTACAATGAGCAGTTCTTC. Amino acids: CASSEFSYNEQFF.

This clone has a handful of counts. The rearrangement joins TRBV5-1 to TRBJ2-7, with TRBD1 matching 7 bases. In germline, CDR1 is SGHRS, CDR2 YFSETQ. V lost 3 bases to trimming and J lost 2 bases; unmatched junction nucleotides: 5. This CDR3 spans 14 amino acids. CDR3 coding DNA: TGCGCCAGCAGCTGGACAGGAATGGCCTACGAGCAGTACTTC. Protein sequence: CASSWTGMAYEQYF.